These 8 T cell receptor beta chains were sequenced from one sample in a study of tumor-infiltrating lymphocytes in primary liver carcinoma. For each extraction, RNA and DNA were obtained together from around 20-30 mg of unsorted bulk tissue. TCR beta cDNA was made from 400 to 500 ng total RNA with a constant-region primer. Three nested multiplex PCR rounds of slightly modified ARM-PCR generated TCR beta libraries. TRBV1-TRBV30 forward primers paired with a C-beta reverse primer were used in the first two PCR rounds, which ran roughly 9 cycles each. Via MiXCR, TCRdb re-called the multiplex PCR reads, giving one row per CDR3 protein. This sample has over 75,000 distinct CDR3 sequences, with around 68% found just once. Sequenced: tumor-adjacent normal liver tissue. These receptors all stem from a middle-aged man with primary liver carcinoma and hepatitis B virus infection.

To note about this clonotype: A clone one base away is much larger, so this may be a read error. The chain combines TRBV10-2 with TRBJ2-7, with TRBD2 identical over 11 bases. The CDR3 runs 16 residues. The germline V gene has CDR1 WSHSY and CDR2 SAAADI. As DNA, the CDR3 is TGCGCCAGCAATGAGAGAGTAGCGGGAGGGCACGGGGAGCAGTACTTC. It encodes CASNERVAGGHGEQYF.

Concerning this clonotype itself: Because it lacks the conserved phenylalanine or tryptophan at the end, this CDR3 is likely a read error. The DNA is omitted, as the CDR3 cannot be located on it reliably, and the CDR3 follows TCRdb's listing. The V and J genes are TRBV6-5 and TRBJ2-1. The CDR3 is 15 amino acids long, termini counted. The germline gives CDR1 MNHEY, CDR2 SVGAGI. CDR3 sequence reads: CASREYRSSYNEQFS.

This chain joins TRBV4-1 and TRBJ2-3, with TRBD2 matching over 14 bases. The junction had 8 bases not matched to a gene; V was cut back by 6 bases and J by 9 bases. This CDR3 spans 15 amino acids. Germline values: CDR1 MGHRA, CDR2 YSYEKL. This chain's CDR3 is CASSLIGTSGSTQYF. CDR3 nucleotides: TGCGCCAGCAGTCTCATCGGGACTAGCGGGAGCACGCAGTATTTT.

Remarks on this clonotype: One junction end does not reproduce the germline sequence, and a read error may be involved. The rearrangement joins TRBV6-5 to TRBJ2-7; D tentatively fits TRBD1 or TRBD2 (5 bases each). CDR1 and CDR2 from the germline V gene are MNHEY and SVGAGI. The CDR3 is made up of 17 amino acids. The CDR3 here is CASSCQDIDRRGNEQYF. DNA of the CDR3: TGTGCCAGCAGTTGCCAGGACATCGATAGGCGAGGGAACGAACAGTACTTC.

About this clonotype: The final CDR3 position lacks the conserved phenylalanine or tryptophan, pointing to a likely read error. The chain joins TRBV28 to TRBJ1-1; tentative D call: TRBD1 (5 bases). Germline CDR1 is MDHEN and CDR2 is SYDVKM. Trimming pared 11 bases from V and 1 base from J, leaving 20 bases between. The CDR3 sequence is 15 residues long. The CDR3 DNA reads TGTGCCGGCATTCCCGCGACGAGGGGGAACACTGAAGCTTTCTCT. It encodes CAGIPATRGNTEAFS.

Details on this clonotype: At one end, the junction sequence differs from germline, possibly due to a read error. CDR3 sequence (DNA): TGTGCCAGCAACTGGGGACAGGGGTTGAGCACCGGGGAGCTGTTATTT. Its protein product is CASNWGQGLSTGELLF. The rearrangement uses TRBV11-2 and TRBJ2-2, with 10 bases that match TRBD1. The CDR3 consists of 16 residues. Germline loops: CDR1 SGHAT, CDR2 FQNNGV.

For this clonotype: Relative to the germline gene, one junction end is altered; a read error may explain this. J is TRBJ1-1 and V is TRBV6-5; no definite D call. CDR1 and CDR2 from the germline V gene are MNHEY and SVGAGI. This CDR3 comprises 13 residues. The CDR3 sequence: CVSSSDPWTEAFF. DNA for the CDR3: TGTGTCAGCAGTTCGGACCCTTGGACTGAAGCTTTCTTT.

With respect to this clonotype: This could be a read error, since a much larger clone is one nucleotide away. The rearrangement links TRBV10-3 to TRBJ2-3; no clear D gene. The germline CDR1 and CDR2 sequences are ENHRY and SYGVKD. This CDR3 has 14 residues. V lost 3 bases and J lost 3, with 10 bases in between. CDR3 DNA: TGTGCCATCAGTGATGAATATCGGACAGATACGCAGTATTTT. As protein: CAISDEYRTDTQYF.